This passage covers 14 T cell receptor beta chains from one sample sequenced in a study of post-analysis software for immune sequencing data. Study-wide findings and caveats: Controls showed lower frequencies than patients for roughly five TRBV segments, and TRBV5-6, TRBV5-1 and TRBV20-1 were among these.

Prepared libraries of TCR beta cDNA carried unique molecular identifiers. In TCRdb, the PCR reads were re-called with MiXCR into one record per CDR3 protein. The sample has around 700,000 distinct CDR3 sequences, approximately 60% seen once. Antigens of these TCRs are unknown. Sequenced material: blood. The receptor set was obtained from a girl aged 2 to 10 with multiple sclerosis.

The chain recombines TRBV20-1 with TRBJ2-5, with D tentatively TRBD2 (6 bases). This CDR3 has 14 amino acids. CDR1 and CDR2 from the germline V gene are DFQATT and SNEGSKA (reference sequence). Deletions cut 6 bases from V and 5 bases from J, with 19 bases between. The CDR3 region has the DNA TGCAGTGCCATCTTCGGAGGGGCCTATGAGACCCAGTACTTC. It codes for CSAIFGGAYETQYF.

This chain links TRBV20-1 with TRBJ2-2, with no clear D. This CDR3 is 13 amino acids long. Germline V gene data show CDR1 as DFQATT and CDR2 as SNEGSKA (reference sequence). Trimming cost V 6 bases and J 1 base, with 9 bases left between them. The CDR3 is CSAIPGNTGELFF. For the CDR3, the DNA is TGCAGTGCCATCCCAGGGAACACCGGGGAGCTGTTTTTT.

The J gene is TRBJ1-1, the V gene TRBV14; tentatively, D is TRBD1 (5 bases). CDR3 length equals 14 residues. In germline, CDR1 is SGHDN, CDR2 FVKESK. V was pared by 0 bases and J by 3 bases, with 8 bases between. CDR3 nucleotides: TGTGCCAGCAGCCAAGATGTCAGGGACACTGAAGCTTTCTTT. Translating it yields CASSQDVRDTEAFF.

The V and J genes are TRBV5-1 and TRBJ1-2, with D possibly matching TRBD1 (5 bases). The V end lost 4 bases, the J end lost 4 bases, and 14 bases lay between the germline ends. The CDR3 extends over 14 amino acids. Germline CDR1 is SGHRS and CDR2 is YFSETQ. CDR3 sequence reads: CASSRAGDGYGYTF. The DNA of the CDR3 is TGCGCCAGCAGCCGGGCCGGGGACGGCTATGGCTACACCTTC.

This clonotype appeared a few times. The gene calls are TRBV4-2 and TRBJ2-1; 12 positions agree with TRBD2. There are 17 residues in the CDR3. The trim removed 0 bases at V and 10 bases at J, leaving 10 bases unmatched. The germline V gene has CDR1 LGHNA and CDR2 YNFKEQ. The CDR3 spells CASSQEPASGGAWEQFF. The CDR3 region has the DNA TGTGCCAGCAGCCAAGAACCCGCTAGCGGGGGGGCTTGGGAGCAGTTCTTC.

V usage is TRBV20-1 and J usage is TRBJ1-5, with D perhaps TRBD1 (5 bases). The V and J ends lost 3 bases and 1 base respectively, with 13 bases between them. In germline, CDR1 is DFQATT, CDR2 SNEGSKA (reference sequence). The CDR3 spans 15 residues. CDR3 sequence (DNA): TGCAGTGCTAGGCATTTCGGGGGGAGCAATCAGCCCCAGCATTTT. Protein product: CSARHFGGSNQPQHF.

V usage is TRBV10-3 and J usage is TRBJ2-5; D is possibly TRBD1 or TRBD2 (5 bases each). This CDR3 is 14 amino acids long. Trimming shortened V by 0 bases and J by 5 bases, and 10 bases separated the two germline ends. The germline gives CDR1 ENHRY, CDR2 SYGVKD. In DNA, the CDR3 is TGTGCCATCAGTGAGTCAGAGGGGCTGGAGACCCAGTACTTC. Its translation: CAISESEGLETQYF.

This chain links TRBV3-1 with TRBJ2-1, with 9 nucleotides matching TRBD1. V was clipped by 0 bases and J by 6 bases; unmatched bases: 12. The CDR3 consists of 18 residues. In germline, CDR1 is LGHDT, CDR2 YNNKEL (reference sequence). In DNA form, the CDR3 reads TGTGCCAGCAGCCAAGATAGGACAGGGGCCCTGGGGGCCAATGAGCAGTTCTTC. Translated, it gives CASSQDRTGALGANEQFF.

This clonotype was observed a few times. This chain links TRBV7-2 with TRBJ2-2, with D unclear. Between the trimmed V and J ends, which lost 5 bases and 6 bases, there was a span of 10 bases. The CDR3 extends over 13 amino acids. From germline, CDR1 is SGHTA and CDR2 FQGNSA. CDR3 residues: CASSRGVSGELFF. The CDR3 DNA reads as TGTGCCAGCAGCCGAGGAGTGTCCGGGGAGCTGTTTTTT.

The chain joins TRBV7-6 to TRBJ2-2; the match to TRBD1 covers 10 bases. This CDR3 region has 16 residues. Germline CDR1 and CDR2: SGHVS and FNYEAQ. V was pared by 5 bases and J by 3 bases, with 6 bases of the junction left unmatched. CDR3 DNA: TGTGCCAGCAGCGCCGGGACAGGGGATGACACCGGGGAGCTGTTTTTT. Protein product: CASSAGTGDDTGELFF.

This sequence joins TRBV7-3 and TRBJ2-3; 7 nucleotides line up with TRBD1. Trimming cost V 3 bases and J 0 bases; bases outside gene matches: 6. Germline V gene sequence: CDR1 SGHTA, CDR2 FQGTGA. This CDR3 has 16 amino acids. The CDR3 loop reads CASSFGQATSTDTQYF. As DNA, the CDR3 is TGTGCCAGCAGCTTTGGACAGGCCACTAGCACAGATACGCAGTATTTT.

The J gene is TRBJ1-2, the V gene TRBV5-1; D gene unclear. The V end was cut by 4 bases, the J end by 4 bases, with 14 bases between. Germline V gene sequence: CDR1 SGHRS, CDR2 YFSETQ. The CDR3 is 14 amino acids. For the CDR3, the DNA is TGCGCCAGCAGCGAGGACGGTTTACTCTATGGCTACACCTTC. Translated: CASSEDGLLYGYTF.

CDR3: CSVGQGHSEQYF. The DNA for the CDR3 is TGCAGCGTTGGGCAGGGCCACTCCGAGCAGTACTTC. This chain joins TRBV29-1 and TRBJ2-7, with a weak D call TRBD1 (5 bases). The CDR3 extends over 12 amino acids. The V end was cut by 4 bases, the J end by 6 bases, with 13 bases between. CDR1 and CDR2 (germline): SQVTM, ANQGSEA.

The chain uses TRBV5-1 and TRBJ2-3, with D perhaps TRBD1 (6 bases). Germline V lookup: CDR1 SGHRS, CDR2 YFSETQ. With 2 bases removed from V and 4 bases from J, the gap between germline ends came to 14 bases. This CDR3 has 15 residues. The CDR3 DNA sequence: TGCGCCAGCAGCTTACAGGGAGCCTACCCAGATACGCAGTATTTT. This codes for CASSLQGAYPDTQYF. The full variable domain, with the rest looked up from reference TRBV5-1 and TRBJ2-3, is KAGVTQTPRYLIKTRGQQVTLSCSPISGHRSVSWYQQTPGQGLQFLFEYFSETQRNKGNFPGRFSGRQFSNSRSEMNVSTLELGDSALYLCASSLQGAYPDTQYFGPGTRLTVL.